The present T cell receptor (beta chain) was sequenced within a study of control samples from healthy donors and cancer patients. Method: immunoSEQ multiplex PCR; TCRdb's copy keeps in-frame clones and lacks some. The sample lists about 82,000 clones; 85% to 95% were seen once. This receptor was identified in a woman under 30 in good health. Input material: blood.

The CDR3 DNA follows: TGTGCCAGTAGTATTCGGACTAACTATGGCTACACCTTC. Translated, it gives CASSIRTNYGYTF. This chain uses TRBV19 with TRBJ1-2; D is unclear. The germline V and J ends were trimmed by 3 bases and 0 bases, with 5 bases remaining between them. From germline, CDR1 is LNHDA and CDR2 SQIVND (reference sequence). This CDR3 spans 13 amino acids.